This T cell receptor (beta chain) was recorded in a study of cytomegalovirus exposure and HLA in healthy donors. The V gene's germline CDR1 is SGDLS and CDR2 YYNGEE. The V end was cut by 4 bases, the J end by 6 bases, with 20 bases between. The CDR3 has 15 residues. 60 Vbeta and 13 Jbeta primers were used in PCR. The method was immunoSEQ multiplex PCR; TCRdb's version includes in-frame clones alone and lacks a portion of them. The repertoire holds about 86,000 clones, with about 85% as singletons. The TCR originated in a woman aged 40 to 50 in good health and CMV-seropositive. Source material: PBMCs. This chain connects TRBV9 to TRBJ2-7; tentatively, D is TRBD1 (6 bases). The CDR3 sequence is CASSPQGGSAGEQYF. The CDR3 DNA reads as TGTGCCAGCAGCCCACAGGGCGGCTCCGCCGGCGAGCAGTACTTC.